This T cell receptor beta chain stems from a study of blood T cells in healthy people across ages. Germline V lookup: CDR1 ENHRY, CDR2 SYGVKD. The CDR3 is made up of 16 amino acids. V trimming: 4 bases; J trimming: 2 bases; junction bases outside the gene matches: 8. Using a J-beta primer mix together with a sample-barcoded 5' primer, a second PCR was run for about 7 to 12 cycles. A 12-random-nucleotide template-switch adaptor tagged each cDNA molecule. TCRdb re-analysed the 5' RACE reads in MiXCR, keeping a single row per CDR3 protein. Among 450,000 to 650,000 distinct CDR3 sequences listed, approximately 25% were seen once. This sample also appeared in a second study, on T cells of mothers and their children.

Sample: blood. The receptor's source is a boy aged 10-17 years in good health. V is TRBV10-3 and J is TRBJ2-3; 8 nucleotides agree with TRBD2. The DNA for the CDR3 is TGTGCCATCAGTGCGCGATCTAGCGGGTCCACAGATACGCAGTATTTT. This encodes CAISARSSGSTDTQYF.